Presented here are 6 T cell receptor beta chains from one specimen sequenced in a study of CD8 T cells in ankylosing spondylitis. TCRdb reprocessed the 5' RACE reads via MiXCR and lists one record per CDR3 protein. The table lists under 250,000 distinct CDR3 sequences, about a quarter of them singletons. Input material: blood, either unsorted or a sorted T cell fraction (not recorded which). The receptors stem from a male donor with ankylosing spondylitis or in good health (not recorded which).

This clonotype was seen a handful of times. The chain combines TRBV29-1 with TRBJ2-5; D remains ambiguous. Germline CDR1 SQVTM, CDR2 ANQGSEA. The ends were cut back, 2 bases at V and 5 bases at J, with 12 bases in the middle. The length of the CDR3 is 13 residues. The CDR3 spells CSVEYASRETQYF. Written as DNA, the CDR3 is TGCAGCGTTGAATATGCCTCAAGGGAGACCCAGTACTTC.

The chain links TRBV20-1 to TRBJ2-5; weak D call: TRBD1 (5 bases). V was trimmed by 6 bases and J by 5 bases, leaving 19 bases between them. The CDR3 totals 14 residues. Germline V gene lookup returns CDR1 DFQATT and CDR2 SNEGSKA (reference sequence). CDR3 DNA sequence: TGCAGTGCCCAAATCGGAGTAGGGGTGGAGACCCAGTACTTC. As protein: CSAQIGVGVETQYF.

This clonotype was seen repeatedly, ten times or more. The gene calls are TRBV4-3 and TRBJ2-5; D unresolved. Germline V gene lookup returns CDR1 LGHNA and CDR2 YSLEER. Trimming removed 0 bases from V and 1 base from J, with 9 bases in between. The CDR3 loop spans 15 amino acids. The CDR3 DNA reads TGCGCCAGCAGCCAAGAGTACGGCGCCCAAGAGACCCAGTACTTC. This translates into CASSQEYGAQETQYF.

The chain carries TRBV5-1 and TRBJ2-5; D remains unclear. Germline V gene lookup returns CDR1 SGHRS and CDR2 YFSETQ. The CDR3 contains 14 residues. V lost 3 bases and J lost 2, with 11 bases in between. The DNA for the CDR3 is TGCGCCAGCAGCTCCCTCGGGCGGCAAGAGACCCAGTACTTC. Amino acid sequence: CASSSLGRQETQYF.

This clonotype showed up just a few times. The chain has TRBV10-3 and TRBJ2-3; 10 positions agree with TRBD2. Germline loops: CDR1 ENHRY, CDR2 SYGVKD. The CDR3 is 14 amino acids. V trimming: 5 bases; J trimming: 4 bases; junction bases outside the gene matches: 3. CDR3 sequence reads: CAISPAGGPDTQYF. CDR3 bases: TGTGCCATCAGTCCAGCGGGAGGGCCAGATACGCAGTATTTT.

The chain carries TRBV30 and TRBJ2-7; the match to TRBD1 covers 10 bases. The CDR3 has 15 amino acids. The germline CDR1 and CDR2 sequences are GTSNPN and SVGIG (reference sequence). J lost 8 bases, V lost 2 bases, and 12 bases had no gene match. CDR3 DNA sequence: TGTGCCTGGAGTCGAAGACAGGGGGCCGGCCAGCAGCAGTACTTC. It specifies CAWSRRQGAGQQQYF.